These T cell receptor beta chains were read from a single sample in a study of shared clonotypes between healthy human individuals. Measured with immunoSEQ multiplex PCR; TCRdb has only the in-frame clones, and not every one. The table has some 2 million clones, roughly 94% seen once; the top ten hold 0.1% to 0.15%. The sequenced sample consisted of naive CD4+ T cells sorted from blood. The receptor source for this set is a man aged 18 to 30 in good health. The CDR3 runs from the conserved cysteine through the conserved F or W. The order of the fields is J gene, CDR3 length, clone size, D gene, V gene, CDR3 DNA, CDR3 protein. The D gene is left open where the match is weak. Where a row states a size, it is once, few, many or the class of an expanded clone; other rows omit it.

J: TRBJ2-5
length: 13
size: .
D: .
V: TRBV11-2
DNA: TGTGCCAGCAGCATAGATGGGCAAGAGACCCAGTACTTC
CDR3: CASSIDGQETQYF

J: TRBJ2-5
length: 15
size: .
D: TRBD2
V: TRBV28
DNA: TGTGCCAGCAGCAGAACTAGCGGGAGGGAGGAGACCCAGTACTTC
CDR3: CASSRTSGREETQYF

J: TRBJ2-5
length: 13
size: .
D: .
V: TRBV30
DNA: TGTGCCTGGAGTGCGACGGGACTTCCACCGCAGTACTTC
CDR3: CAWSATGLPPQYF

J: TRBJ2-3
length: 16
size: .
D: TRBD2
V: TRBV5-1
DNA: TGCGCCAGCAGTAAGAAGGCTAGCGGGGGTGCAGATACGCAGTATTTT
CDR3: CASSKKASGGADTQYF

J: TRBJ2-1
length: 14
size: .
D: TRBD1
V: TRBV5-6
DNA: TGTGCCAGCACCATGGACAGGGGGTTTGGTGAGCAGTTCTTC
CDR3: CASTMDRGFGEQFF

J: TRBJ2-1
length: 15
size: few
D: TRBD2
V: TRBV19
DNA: TGTGCCAGTAGCATCCCCAGCGGGATATCTTATGAGCAGTTCTTC
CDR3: CASSIPSGISYEQFF

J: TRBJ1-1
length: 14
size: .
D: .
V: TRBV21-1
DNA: TGTGCCAGCAGCAAGGGGGGCCAGAACACTGAAGCTTTCTTT
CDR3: CASSKGGQNTEAFF

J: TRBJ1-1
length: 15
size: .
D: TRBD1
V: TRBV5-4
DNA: TGTGCCAGCAGCTTACCATCACAGGGGTCCACTGAAGCTTTCTTT
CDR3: CASSLPSQGSTEAFF

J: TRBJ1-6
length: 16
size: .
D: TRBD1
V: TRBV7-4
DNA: TGTGCCAGCAGCTGCCCCCGACAGGGATTCAATTCACCCCTCCACTTT
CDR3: CASSCPRQGFNSPLHF

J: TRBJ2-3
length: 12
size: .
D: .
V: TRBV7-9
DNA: TGTGCCAGCAGCCCCTCTACAGATACGCAGTATTTT
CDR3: CASSPSTDTQYF

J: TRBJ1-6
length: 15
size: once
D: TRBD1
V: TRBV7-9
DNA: TGTGCCAGCAGCTTTAGCGGACAGGGATATTCACCCCTCCACTTT
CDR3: CASSFSGQGYSPLHF

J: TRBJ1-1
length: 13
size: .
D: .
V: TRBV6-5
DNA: TGTGCCAGCAGACGGACAAAAAACACTGAAGCTTTCTTT
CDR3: CASRRTKNTEAFF

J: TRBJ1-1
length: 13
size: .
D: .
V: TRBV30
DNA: TGTGCCTGGAGGCCTGGTGGGGACACTGAAGCTTTCTTT
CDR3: CAWRPGGDTEAFF

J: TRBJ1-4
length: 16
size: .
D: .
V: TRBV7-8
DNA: TGTGCCAGCAGCCCCGCGGCAGTGACGGGTCCACGGGCCCTGTTTTTT
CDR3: CASSPAAVTGPRALFF

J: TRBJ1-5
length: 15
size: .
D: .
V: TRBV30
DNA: TGTGCCTGGACCCTCCAGGGGACTCACAATCAGCCCCAGCATTTT
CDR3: CAWTLQGTHNQPQHF

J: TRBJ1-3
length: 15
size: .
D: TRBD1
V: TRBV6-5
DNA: TGTGCCAGCAGAGAACAAGGACAGGCCGGAAACACCATATATTTT
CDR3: CASREQGQAGNTIYF

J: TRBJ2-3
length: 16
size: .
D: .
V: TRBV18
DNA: TGTGCCAGCTCACCCATCAGGGCTAGCGGCACAGATACGCAGTATTTT
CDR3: CASSPIRASGTDTQYF

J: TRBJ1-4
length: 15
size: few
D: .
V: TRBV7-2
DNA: TGTGCCAGCAGCTTAGGTAGACAGAGAAATGAAAAACTGTTTTTT
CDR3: CASSLGRQRNEKLFF

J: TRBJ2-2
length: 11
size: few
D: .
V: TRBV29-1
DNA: TGCAGCGTTGAGGCGACCGGGGAGCTGTTTTTT
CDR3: CSVEATGELFF

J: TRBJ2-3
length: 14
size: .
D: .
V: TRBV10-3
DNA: TGTGCCATCAGTGATAAGGGGTACACAGATACGCAGTATTTT
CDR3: CAISDKGYTDTQYF

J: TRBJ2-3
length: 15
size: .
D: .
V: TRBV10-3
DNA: TGTGCCATCAGTGAGAACACGGGAGTTCGAGATACGCAGTATTTT
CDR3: CAISENTGVRDTQYF

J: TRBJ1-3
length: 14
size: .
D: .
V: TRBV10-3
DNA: TGTGCCATCAGTCCACAGGGAACTGGAAACACCATATATTTT
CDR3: CAISPQGTGNTIYF

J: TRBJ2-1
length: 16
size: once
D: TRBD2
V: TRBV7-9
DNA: TGTGCCAGCAGCTTAGTGTTACTAGCGGGAGACGATGAGCAGTTCTTC
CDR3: CASSLVLLAGDDEQFF

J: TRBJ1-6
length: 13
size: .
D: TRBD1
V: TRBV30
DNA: TGTGCCTGGAGTGAAACAGGGGATTCACCCCTCCACTTT
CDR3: CAWSETGDSPLHF

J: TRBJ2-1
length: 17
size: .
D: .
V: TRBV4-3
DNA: TGCGCCAGCAGCCAAGATACATCCAGCGTTAAATGCAATGAGCAGTTCTTC
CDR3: CASSQDTSSVKCNEQFF

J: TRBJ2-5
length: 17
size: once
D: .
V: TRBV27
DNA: TGTGCCAGCAGTTTTTCGCGCCGCGTGGGACAACAAGAGACCCAGTACTTC
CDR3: CASSFSRRVGQQETQYF

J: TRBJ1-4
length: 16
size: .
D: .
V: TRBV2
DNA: TGTGCCAGCAGTGAGTTGGGACAAGTTGTAGGAGAAAAACTGTTTTTT
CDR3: CASSELGQVVGEKLFF

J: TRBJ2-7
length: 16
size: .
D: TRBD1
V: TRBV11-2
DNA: TGTGCCAGCAGCAAGGCACAGGGGCCAATCTCCTACGAGCAGTACTTC
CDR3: CASSKAQGPISYEQYF

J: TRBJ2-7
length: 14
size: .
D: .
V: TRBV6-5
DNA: TGTGCCAGCAGTCGAGGGAGTAGGGACTACGAGCAGTACTTC
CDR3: CASSRGSRDYEQYF

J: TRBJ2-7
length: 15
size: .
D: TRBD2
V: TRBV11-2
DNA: TGTGCCAGCAGCAGGAGCGGGGGTCCCCCCTACGAGCAGTACTTC
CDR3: CASSRSGGPPYEQYF

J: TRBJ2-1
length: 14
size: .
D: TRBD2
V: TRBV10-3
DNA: TGTGCCATCAGTGGGACTAGCGGGAGTGGGGAGCAGTTCTTC
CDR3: CAISGTSGSGEQFF

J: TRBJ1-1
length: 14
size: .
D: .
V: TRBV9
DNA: TGTGCCAGCAGCGCCCTTCAGGTGAACACTGAAGCTTTCTTT
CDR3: CASSALQVNTEAFF

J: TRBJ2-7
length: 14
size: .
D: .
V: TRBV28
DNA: TGTGCCAGCACCCCGAGTAAGGGGTCCTACGAGCAGTACTTC
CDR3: CASTPSKGSYEQYF

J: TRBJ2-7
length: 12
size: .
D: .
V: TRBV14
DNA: TGTGCCAGCAGCCAGCGGGGCTACGAGCAGTACTTC
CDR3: CASSQRGYEQYF

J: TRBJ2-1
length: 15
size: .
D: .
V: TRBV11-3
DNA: TGTGCCAGCAGCTCCCGCCTCGCAGGGTACAATGAGCAGTTCTTC
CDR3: CASSSRLAGYNEQFF

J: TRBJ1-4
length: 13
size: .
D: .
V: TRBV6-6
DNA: TGTGCCAGCGACCGGGACGGCGGATTGAAACTGTTTTTT
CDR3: CASDRDGGLKLFF

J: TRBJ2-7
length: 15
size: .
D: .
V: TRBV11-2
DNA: TGTGCCAGCAGCGTTGGTTTAGTCCCAGCCTACGAGCAGTACTTC
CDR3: CASSVGLVPAYEQYF

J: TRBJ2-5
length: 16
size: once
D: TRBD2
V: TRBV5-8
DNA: TGTGCCAGCAGCTTGGGACTAGCGGAGTACCAAGAGACCCAGTACTTC
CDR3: CASSLGLAEYQETQYF

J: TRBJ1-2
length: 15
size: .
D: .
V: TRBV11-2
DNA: TGTGCCAGCAGCCCGCCCACGGGGGATAACTATGGCTACACCTTC
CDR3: CASSPPTGDNYGYTF

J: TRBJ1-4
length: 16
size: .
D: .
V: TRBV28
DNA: TGTGCCAGCAGTCCCCGATCCGCCGGACTACCGGAAAAACTGTTTTTT
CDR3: CASSPRSAGLPEKLFF

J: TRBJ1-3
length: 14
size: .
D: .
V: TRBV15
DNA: TGTGCCACCAGCTCAGTGGGGGCGGGAAACACCATATATTTT
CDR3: CATSSVGAGNTIYF

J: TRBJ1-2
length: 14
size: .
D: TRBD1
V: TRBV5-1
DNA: TGCGCCAGCAGCTCAGAAGGGGGCAACTATGGCTACACCTTC
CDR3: CASSSEGGNYGYTF

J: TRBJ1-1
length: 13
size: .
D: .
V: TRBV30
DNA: TGTGCCTGGGACGGACAGTTGAACACTGAAGCTTTCTTT
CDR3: CAWDGQLNTEAFF

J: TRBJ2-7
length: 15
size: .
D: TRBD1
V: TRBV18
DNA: TGTGCCAGCTCACCTGTCCGGGACAGCACTTACGAGCAGTACTTC
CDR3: CASSPVRDSTYEQYF

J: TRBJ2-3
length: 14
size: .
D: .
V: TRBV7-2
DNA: TGTGCCAGCAGCTTAGGGCACAGCACAGATACGCAGTATTTT
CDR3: CASSLGHSTDTQYF

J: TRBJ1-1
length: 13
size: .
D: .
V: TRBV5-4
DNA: TGTGCCAGCAGTTCCACAGGGATTTCTGAAGCTTTCTTT
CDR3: CASSSTGISEAFF

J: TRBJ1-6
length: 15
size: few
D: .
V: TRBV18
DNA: TGTGCCAGCTCACCACAGGGTTCCCTTAATTCACCCCTCCACTTT
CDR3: CASSPQGSLNSPLHF